Shown below are 10 T cell receptor beta chains from a single sample sequenced in a study of blood T cell repertoires in COVID-19. Assay: immunoSEQ multiplex PCR; the TCRdb copy retains only in-frame clones and omits some. The table lists around 250,000 clones, 65% to 85% of them singletons. Sequenced material: peripheral blood. These receptors originate from a man older than 75 with acute or convalescent COVID-19.

The chain carries TRBV5-1 and TRBJ2-4; TRBD1 agrees at 9 bases. V was clipped by 4 bases and J by 3 bases; unmatched bases: 8. The CDR3 runs 16 residues. CDR1 and CDR2 from the germline V gene are SGHRS and YFSETQ. CDR3 in DNA: TGCGCCAGCAGCCCAGGGACAGGGTTGGTCAAAAACATTCAGTACTTC. Protein product: CASSPGTGLVKNIQYF.

The CDR3 nucleotides are TGCGCCAGCAGCCCGACAGGGGACTATGGCTACACCTTC. This translates into CASSPTGDYGYTF. The genes are TRBV5-1 and TRBJ1-2; 8 bases line up with TRBD1. With V trimmed by 4 bases and J by 3 bases, 2 bases remained unmatched. This CDR3 is 13 amino acids long. The V gene's germline CDR1 is SGHRS and CDR2 YFSETQ.

The CDR3 here is CSVDGTSGSYEQYF. The CDR3 region has the DNA TGCAGCGTTGACGGGACTAGCGGGAGTTACGAGCAGTACTTC. The V call is TRBV29-1, the J call TRBJ2-7, with TRBD2 matching 14 bases. The CDR3 spans 14 residues. J was trimmed by 4 bases and V by 3 bases; bases with no gene match: 2. Looked up from germline, CDR1 is SQVTM and CDR2 is ANQGSEA.

Only a few counts were recorded for this clone. The chain has TRBV3-1 (or the pseudogene TRBV3-2) and TRBJ2-7; tentatively, D is TRBD2 (5 bases). This CDR3 contains 13 residues. V lost 1 base to trimming and J lost 4 bases, with 8 bases between them. Germline values: CDR1 LGHDT, CDR2 YNNKEL (reference sequence). This CDR3 reads CASSQGPGYEQYF. DNA for the CDR3: TGTGCCAGCAGCCAAGGTCCGGGGTACGAGCAGTACTTC.

This clone has more than one count but fewer than ten. The gene calls are TRBV15 and TRBJ2-7, with D unresolved. The length of the CDR3 is 13 residues. Germline lookup yields CDR1 LNHNV and CDR2 YYDKDF (reference sequence). Deletions cut 0 bases from V and 5 bases from J, with 8 bases between. Here the CDR3 DNA reads TGTGCCACCAGCAGAGACCCCACAGACGAGCAGTACTTC. Residues: CATSRDPTDEQYF.

The CDR3: CASREGTANQPQHF. DNA of the CDR3: TGTGCCAGCAGGGAGGGGACAGCAAATCAGCCCCAGCATTTT. This sequence joins TRBV6-5 and TRBJ1-5; 7 bases are shared with TRBD1. The germline gives CDR1 MNHEY, CDR2 SVGAGI. There are 14 residues in the CDR3. The V gene end was trimmed by 6 bases and the J gene end by 4 bases; junction bases not matched to a gene: 6.

The gene calls are TRBV6-5 and TRBJ2-7, with 10 bases matching TRBD1. V shed 5 bases, J shed 6 bases, and the junction held 10 bases outside the gene matches. The germline V gene encodes CDR1 MNHEY and CDR2 SVGAGI. The length of the CDR3 is 15 residues. The CDR3 here is CASSKPGQGTTEQYF. Here the CDR3 DNA reads TGTGCCAGCAGTAAGCCGGGACAGGGGACTACCGAGCAGTACTTC.

This chain connects TRBV3-1 (or the pseudogene TRBV3-2) to TRBJ2-3, with TRBD2 matching 9 bases. V lost 2 bases and J lost 4; bases outside the gene matches: 7. The CDR3 loop spans 16 amino acids. Germline loops: CDR1 LGHDT, CDR2 YNNKEL (reference sequence). The CDR3 reads CASSQRAGGHADTQYF. As DNA, the CDR3 is TGTGCCAGCAGCCAAAGGGCGGGGGGGCATGCAGATACGCAGTATTTT.

The V call is TRBV5-1, the J call TRBJ2-1; TRBD1 aligns across 7 bases. J gave up 4 bases and V 0 bases, and 4 bases lay outside the gene matches. Germline lookup yields CDR1 SGHRS and CDR2 YFSETQ. This CDR3 has 15 amino acids. The CDR3 bases are TGCGCCAGCAGCTTGGGGGACAGAGATTACAATGAGCAGTTCTTC. Its protein product is CASSLGDRDYNEQFF. Full variable domain (rest looked up from reference TRBV5-1 and TRBJ2-1): KAGVTQTPRYLIKTRGQQVTLSCSPISGHRSVSWYQQTPGQGLQFLFEYFSETQRNKGNFPGRFSGRQFSNSRSEMNVSTLELGDSALYLCASSLGDRDYNEQFFGPGTRLTVL.

This clone appeared a single time. The rearrangement joins TRBV6-2 or TRBV6-3 to TRBJ2-3; D is possibly TRBD2 (7 bases). This CDR3 contains 17 residues. V lost 4 bases and J lost 0, with 17 bases in between. Looked up from germline, CDR1 is MNHEY and CDR2 is SVGEGT. The CDR3 loop is CASSSSGGGRSTDTQYF. CDR3 coding DNA: TGTGCCAGCAGTTCCTCCGGCGGGGGCCGGAGCACAGATACGCAGTATTTT.